This is a list of T cell receptor beta chains from one sample in a study of T-cell reconstitution after alpha-beta-depleted transplantation in children. TCRdb used MiXCR to reprocess the PCR reads, holding one entry per CDR3 protein. The profile shows approximately 290,000 distinct CDR3 sequences, approximately 10% of them singletons. Sequencing was performed on peripheral blood, taken 180 days after TCRalphabeta/CD19-depleted stem cell transplant. The origin of the receptors is a male patient aged 2-15 years who had a stem cell transplant for chronic granulomatous disease, so the T cells may come from the graft donor. CDR3s leave out the opening cysteine and the closing phenylalanine or tryptophan.

V	J	length	CDR3
TRBV7-8	TRBJ1-5	11	ASSALGWQPQH
TRBV5-1	TRBJ2-1	12	ASSLAASANEQF
TRBV5-1	TRBJ2-1	16	ASSLVVAGGPGYNEQF
TRBV5-1	TRBJ1-5	13	ASSLEGVSNQPQH
TRBV20-1	TRBJ1-4	11	SALTGFNEKLF
TRBV15	TRBJ2-3	14	ATSRRRRQSTDTQY
TRBV4-1	TRBJ2-7	13	ASSQVGGGSYEQY
TRBV12-3/TRBV12-4	TRBJ2-7	13	ASSLVLDRQSEQY
TRBV7-6	TRBJ2-2	12	ASSLALPSGELF
TRBV7-3	TRBJ1-1	12	ASSLQGPGTEAF
TRBV12-3/TRBV12-4	TRBJ2-3	11	ASRPREADTQY
TRBV7-2	TRBJ2-3	12	ASSPRTGLDTQY
TRBV27	TRBJ2-5	12	ASSSRGAKETQY
TRBV7-9	TRBJ1-1	11	ASSLDRYTEAF
TRBV29-1	TRBJ2-6	12	SVEQSSGANVLT
TRBV9	TRBJ2-7	11	ASSPRTGNEQY
TRBV7-9	TRBJ2-7	14	ASSLGSGGTGYEQY
TRBV30	TRBJ2-7	13	AWSVLGGGSYEQY
TRBV6-5	TRBJ2-5	9	AAGDRGTQY
TRBV28	TRBJ2-1	13	ASSLDGSAMNEQF
TRBV28	TRBJ2-1	11	ASSLFSGNEQF
TRBV30	TRBJ1-2	12	AWTGKGGFYGYT
TRBV5-1	TRBJ2-1	12	ASSLAPVLNEQF
TRBV28	TRBJ1-5	13	ASSLGGQNNQPQH
TRBV5-4	TRBJ2-2	13	ASTQPGGNTGELF
TRBV5-6	TRBJ2-1	12	ASITSGVSNEQF
TRBV12-3/TRBV12-4	TRBJ2-1	14	ASSLGGQLFGNEQF
TRBV28	TRBJ2-1	9	ASLEANEQF
TRBV7-8	TRBJ2-1	15	ASSLDSGTSGYNEQF
TRBV14	TRBJ2-1	9	ASSQNNEQF
TRBV6-5	TRBJ2-3	16	ASSYLTSGRAVGDTQY
TRBV10-3	TRBJ2-7	10	ASAPTGNEQY
TRBV5-1	TRBJ2-3	13	ASSFPGVGTDTQY
TRBV5-4	TRBJ1-2	12	AISLGLPGDGYT
TRBV7-2	TRBJ2-1	16	ASSPPGLAGGRYNEQF
TRBV20-1	TRBJ2-7	12	SARDLGLSYEQY
TRBV20-1	TRBJ2-3	14	SANELAGSSTDTQY
TRBV4-2	TRBJ2-2	14	ASSQGSGGSTGELF
TRBV10-1	TRBJ2-1	9	ASTAGVEQF
TRBV27	TRBJ2-5	12	ASSSTGYQETQY
TRBV21-1	TRBJ2-3	11	ASSVVRTDTQY
TRBV28	TRBJ1-6	15	ASSFSRGLGTNSPLH
TRBV12-3/TRBV12-4	TRBJ1-1	19	ASSFSLDFSPDRSLNTEAF
TRBV5-1	TRBJ2-7	13	ASSLFIQSSYEQY
TRBV9	TRBJ2-3	14	ASSARQGALGDTQY
TRBV3-1	TRBJ2-4	15	ASSQVGSGNGKNIQY
TRBV11-3	TRBJ2-2	13	ASSLEGDIAGELF
TRBV7-6	TRBJ2-6	13	ASSSYGLGANVLT
TRBV4-2	TRBJ2-7	11	AMGQGPSYEQY
TRBV29-1	TRBJ2-2	12	SVVTGVNTGELF
TRBV7-3	TRBJ2-2	12	ASSSSGGIGELF
TRBV7-3	TRBJ2-2	12	ASSSDRNTGELF
TRBV5-1	TRBJ2-3	13	ASSLVLAGTDTQY
TRBV7-6	TRBJ2-1	12	ASSSPGLAGEQF
TRBV12-3/TRBV12-4	TRBJ2-2	12	ASSFLSRAGELF
TRBV5-5	TRBJ2-2	16	ASSLGAADLTFPGELF
TRBV29-1	TRBJ2-7	13	SVEGRTGYRYEQY
TRBV29-1	TRBJ2-1	14	SVEGRIAGHYNEQF
TRBV6-5	TRBJ2-1	13	ASTSLGGSNNEQF